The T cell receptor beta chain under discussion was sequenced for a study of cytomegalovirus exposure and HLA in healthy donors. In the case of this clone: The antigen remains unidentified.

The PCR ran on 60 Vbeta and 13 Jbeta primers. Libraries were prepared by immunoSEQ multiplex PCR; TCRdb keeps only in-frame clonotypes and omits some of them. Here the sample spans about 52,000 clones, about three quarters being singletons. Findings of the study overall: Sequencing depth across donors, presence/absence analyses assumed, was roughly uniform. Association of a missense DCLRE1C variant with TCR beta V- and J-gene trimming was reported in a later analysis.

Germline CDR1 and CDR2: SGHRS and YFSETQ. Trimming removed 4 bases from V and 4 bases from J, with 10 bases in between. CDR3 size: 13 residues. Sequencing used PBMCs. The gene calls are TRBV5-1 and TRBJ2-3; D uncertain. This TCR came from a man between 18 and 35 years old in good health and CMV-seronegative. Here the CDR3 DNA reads TGCGCCAGCAGCCCGCAGGCTCCAGATACGCAGTATTTT. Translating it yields CASSPQAPDTQYF.